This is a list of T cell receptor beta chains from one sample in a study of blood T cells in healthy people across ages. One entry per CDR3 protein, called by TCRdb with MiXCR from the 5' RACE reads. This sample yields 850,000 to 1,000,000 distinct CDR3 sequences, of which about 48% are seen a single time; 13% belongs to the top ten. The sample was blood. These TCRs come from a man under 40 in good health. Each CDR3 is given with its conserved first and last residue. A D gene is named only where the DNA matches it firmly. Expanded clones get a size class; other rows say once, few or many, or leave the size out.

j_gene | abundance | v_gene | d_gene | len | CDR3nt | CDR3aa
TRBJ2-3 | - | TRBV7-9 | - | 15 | TGTGCCAGCAGCCCGCAGACTACCGGCACAGATACGCAGTATTTT | CASSPQTTGTDTQYF
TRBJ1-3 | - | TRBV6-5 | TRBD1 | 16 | TGTGCCAGCAGTTACTCGGGACAGAGCTCTGGAAACACCATATATTTT | CASSYSGQSSGNTIYF
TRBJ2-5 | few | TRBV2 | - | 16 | TGTGCCAGCAGCCGTATACCGGGACAATTAGAAGAGACCCAGTACTTC | CASSRIPGQLEETQYF
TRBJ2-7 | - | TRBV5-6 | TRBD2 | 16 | TGTGCCAGCAGCTTAGGGGCTGGACTAGTCTCCTACGAGCAGTACTTC | CASSLGAGLVSYEQYF
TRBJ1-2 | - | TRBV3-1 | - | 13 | TGTGCCAGCAGCCAAGAATATGCCTATGGCTACACCTTC | CASSQEYAYGYTF
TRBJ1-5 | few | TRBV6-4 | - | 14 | TGTGCCAGCAGTGACTCCTATAGCAATCAGCCCCAGCATTTT | CASSDSYSNQPQHF
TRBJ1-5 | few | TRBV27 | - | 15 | TGTGCCAGCACCCCGACAGGTACGCGCAATCAGCCCCAGCATTTT | CASTPTGTRNQPQHF
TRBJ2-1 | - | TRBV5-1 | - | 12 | TGCGCCCCCAGGGAAACGGGCAAAAAGCGGTTCTTC | CAPRETGKKRFF
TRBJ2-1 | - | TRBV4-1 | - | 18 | TGCGCCAGCAGCCCAGGGGGGGGGCCACCCCTCTCCTACAATGAGCAGTTCTTC | CASSPGGGPPLSYNEQFF
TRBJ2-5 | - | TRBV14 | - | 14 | TGTGCCAGCAGCCGATCCAGGAGGGGAGAGACCCAGTACTTC | CASSRSRRGETQYF
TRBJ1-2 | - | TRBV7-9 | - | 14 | TGTGCCAGCAGCTCCTCACAGGGTCACTATGGCTACACCTTC | CASSSSQGHYGYTF
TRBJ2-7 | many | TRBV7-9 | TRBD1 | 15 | TGTGCCAGCAGCTTAGAAGGGACAGGGCGATACGAGCAGTACTTC | CASSLEGTGRYEQYF
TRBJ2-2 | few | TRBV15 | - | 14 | TGTGCCACCAGCACGGGGACTTTCACCGGGGAGCTGTTTTTT | CATSTGTFTGELFF
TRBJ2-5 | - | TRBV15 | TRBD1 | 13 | TGTGCCACCAGCGCCCTATCAGGGGGTGAGCAGTACTTC | CATSALSGGEQYF
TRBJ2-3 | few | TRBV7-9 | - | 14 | TGTGCCAGCGCCGGGAGCTGGAGCACAGATACGCAGTATTTT | CASAGSWSTDTQYF
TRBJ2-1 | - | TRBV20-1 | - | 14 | TGCAGTGCTAAAGCGAGGGTGTCCTACAATGAGCAGTTCTTC | CSAKARVSYNEQFF
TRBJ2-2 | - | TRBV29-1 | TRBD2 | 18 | TGCAGCGTTGATAAGGGACTAGCGGGGGGCGGGATCGGCGGGGAGCTGTTTTTT | CSVDKGLAGGGIGGELFF
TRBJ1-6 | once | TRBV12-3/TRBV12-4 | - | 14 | TGTGCCAGCAGTTTCGCCAGGGGAAATTCACCCCTCCACTTT | CASSFARGNSPLHF
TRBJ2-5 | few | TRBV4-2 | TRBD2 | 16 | TGTGCCAGCAGCCAAGACCTAGCGGGGGACCAAGAGACCCAGTACTTC | CASSQDLAGDQETQYF
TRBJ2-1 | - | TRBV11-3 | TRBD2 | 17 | TGTGCCAGCAGCTTAGCTAAAACTAGCGGGGGCTCCACTGAGCAGTTCTTC | CASSLAKTSGGSTEQFF
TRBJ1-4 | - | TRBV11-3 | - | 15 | TGTGCCAGCAAATATCTTGGGGGGACTAATGAAAAACTGTTTTTT | CASKYLGGTNEKLFF
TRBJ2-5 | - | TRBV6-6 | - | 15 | TGTGCCAGCAGTTACGGGGCGGGGAGCCAAGAGACCCAGTACTTC | CASSYGAGSQETQYF
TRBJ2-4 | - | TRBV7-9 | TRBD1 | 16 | TGTGCCAGCAGCGGGCTCGGGGACAGGGGGTCGGGGGAGCAGTACTTC | CASSGLGDRGSGEQYF
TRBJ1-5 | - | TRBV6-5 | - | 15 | TGTGCCAGCAGTTACGCGACAGGTAGCAATCAGCCCCAGCATTTT | CASSYATGSNQPQHF
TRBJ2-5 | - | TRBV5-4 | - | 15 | TGTGCCAGCAGCACATGGGTAGCTCAGGGAGAGACCCAGTACTTC | CASSTWVAQGETQYF
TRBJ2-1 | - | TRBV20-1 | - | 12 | TGCAGTGCTAGAGAGGGGGCCGGGGGGCAGTTCTTC | CSAREGAGGQFF